Listed below are T cell receptor beta chains from one sample, sequenced in a study of cytomegalovirus exposure and HLA in healthy donors. Libraries were prepared by immunoSEQ multiplex PCR; TCRdb keeps only in-frame clonotypes and omits some of them. This sample has 150,000 to 200,000 clones, with roughly 73% found just once. The specimen sequenced was PBMCs. The receptor source for this set is a male donor in good health and CMV-seronegative. Both conserved end residues are part of each CDR3. The D gene is left open where the match is weak. Some rows mark clone size as missing; the rest say once, few, many or name a class of expanded clone.

j_call	clone_size	v_call	d_call	cdr3_nt	cdr3_aa
TRBJ2-7	NA	TRBV28	TRBD2	TGTGCCAGCAGTTTATCCGGGACTAGCGGGAAGGTCGAGCAGTACTTC	CASSLSGTSGKVEQYF
TRBJ1-5	NA	TRBV28	NA	TGTGCCAGCAGTTTATCTTCGGGGGGCAATCAGCCCCAGCATTTT	CASSLSSGGNQPQHF
TRBJ2-7	many	TRBV13	TRBD2	TGTGCCAGCAGCTTAGAGCTAGCGGATCCCGAGCAGTACTTC	CASSLELADPEQYF
TRBJ1-6	NA	TRBV2	NA	TGTGCCAGCAGTGCAGGACAAGATAATTCACCCCTCCACTTT	CASSAGQDNSPLHF
TRBJ1-2	NA	TRBV4-2	NA	TGTGCCAGCAGCCAAGAAAGGGAGTTGAACTATGGCTACACCTTC	CASSQERELNYGYTF
TRBJ2-7	NA	TRBV11-2	NA	TGTGCCAGCAGCTCGAGAGGGGGGGGGAGCTCCTACGAGCAGTACTTC	CASSSRGGGSSYEQYF
TRBJ1-4	NA	TRBV7-2	NA	TGTGCCTCCGGGGTGGTGGGGTTGGGTAATGAAAAACTGTTTTTT	CASGVVGLGNEKLFF
TRBJ2-7	NA	TRBV21-1	NA	TGTGCCAGCAGCAACGGGATACTGAACTCCTACGAGCAGTACTTC	CASSNGILNSYEQYF
TRBJ1-5	once	TRBV19	NA	TGTGCCAGTACCTCGACCGGAGACCAGCCCCAGCATTTT	CASTSTGDQPQHF
TRBJ2-7	few	TRBV5-1	TRBD1	TGCGCCAGCAGCTATACAGGGGGCGTCCACGAGCAGTACTTC	CASSYTGGVHEQYF
TRBJ2-5	NA	TRBV6-6	TRBD1	TGTGCCAGCAGCCGGGACAGACTCGAAGAGACCCAGTACTTC	CASSRDRLEETQYF
TRBJ2-5	NA	TRBV5-1	TRBD2	TGCGCCAGCAGCTTGATCCCTAGCGGGGGGCCTATCCAAGAGACCCAGTACTTC	CASSLIPSGGPIQETQYF
TRBJ2-5	few	TRBV5-1	TRBD1	TGCGCCAGCAGCTTCCCCGACAGGGCCGGTGAGACCCAGTACTTC	CASSFPDRAGETQYF
TRBJ2-1	few	TRBV30	NA	TGTGCCTGGACTCCAGGCCCGGGAGAGCAGTTCTTC	CAWTPGPGEQFF
TRBJ2-3	NA	TRBV11-3	TRBD1	TGTGCCACCGGGACAGCGACAGATACGCAGTATTTT	CATGTATDTQYF
TRBJ2-7	few	TRBV19	TRBD1	TGTGCCAGTGTACCGGGACAGGGCTCCTACGAGCAGTACTTC	CASVPGQGSYEQYF
TRBJ2-1	NA	TRBV6-5	NA	TGTGCCAGCAGTTACTCGAGGGGGGGCTTGGCACGGGAGCAGTTCTTC	CASSYSRGGLAREQFF
TRBJ2-1	NA	TRBV5-4	TRBD1	TGTGCCAGCAGCGCTGGGACAGGCAGAGGCAATGAGCAGTTCTTC	CASSAGTGRGNEQFF